Given below is one TCR beta chain in context. Its antigen remains unidentified. This specimen belongs to a study of beta chain features in type 1 diabetes. Findings and limits, study-wide: Moderate but significant shortening of TCRB CDR3s was recorded in all four CD4+ subsets from Type 1 diabetes patients.

Losses at the gene ends were 0 bases for V and 5 bases for J; bases not matched to a gene: 9. CDR3 size: 16 residues. Germline values: CDR1 SGHTS, CDR2 YDEGEE. Sequencing targeted expressed TCRB transcripts, as all isolated RNA had been reverse transcribed. TCRdb's table, derived via immunoSEQ multiplex PCR, lists solely in-frame clones and lacks some. The sample comprises 300,000 to 400,000 clones, around 9.7% of which are singletons, and around 1% rests with the top ten. This clonotype was sampled from a man aged 30 to 39 with type 1 diabetes. The gene calls are TRBV5-8 and TRBJ2-5; 8 bases agree with TRBD1. Sequences were obtained from central memory CD4+ T cells from blood. Here the CDR3 DNA reads TGTGCCAGCAGCTTGGAAAGGACAGGGTCGTGGGAGACCCAGTACTTC. This codes for CASSLERTGSWETQYF. Drawing the rest from reference TRBV5-8 and TRBJ2-5, the complete variable domain is EAGVTQSPTHLIKTRGQQATLRCSPISGHTSVYWYQQALGLGLQFLLWYDEGEERNRGNFPPRFSGRQFPNYSSELNVNALELEDSALYLCASSLERTGSWETQYFGPGTRLLVL.